These 20 T cell receptor beta chains were all obtained from the same sample, sequenced in a study of blood T cell repertoires in COVID-19. Measured with immunoSEQ multiplex PCR; TCRdb has only the in-frame clones, and not every one. The table has about 190,000 clones, 84% seen once; the top ten hold under 4%. What was sequenced was PBMCs or T cells enriched from blood (not recorded which). The receptors derive from a woman under 40 who had been exposed to COVID-19.

This chain links TRBV7-2 with TRBJ2-1, with D tentatively TRBD2 (5 bases). The ends were cut back, 1 base at V and 9 bases at J, with 10 bases in the middle. The CDR3 has 13 residues. In germline, CDR1 is SGHTA, CDR2 FQGNSA. CDR3 in amino acids: CASSLGRGSEQFF. CDR3 coding DNA: TGTGCCAGCAGCTTAGGTCGGGGTTCTGAGCAGTTCTTC.

There are many counts of this clone. Other DNA sequences from this sample encode an identical CDR3 as well. V gene TRBV10-3 combines with J gene TRBJ1-1; tentative D call: TRBD1 (5 bases). The germline V gene has CDR1 ENHRY and CDR2 SYGVKD. Trimming left V 5 bases short and J 2 bases short, with 12 bases between. This CDR3 is built from 14 residues. The CDR3 DNA reads TGTGCCATCAGTACGGGGGACGGTAACACTGAAGCTTTCTTT. This encodes CAISTGDGNTEAFF.

The genes are TRBV6-1 and TRBJ1-5, with D unclear. V lost 2 bases, J lost 6 bases, and 8 bases lay in between. The CDR3 length is 13 residues. Germline V lookup: CDR1 MNHNS, CDR2 SASEGT. The chain's CDR3 is CASSESRGQPQHF. The CDR3 DNA reads as TGTGCCAGCAGTGAAAGCCGCGGTCAGCCCCAGCATTTT.

The chain employs TRBV16 and TRBJ1-1; 7 bases are a match to TRBD1. The germline V gene has CDR1 KGHSY and CDR2 FQNENV. Germline trimming cut 0 bases from V and 2 bases from J; bases unmatched to any gene: 3. The CDR3 sequence is 15 residues long. Here the CDR3 DNA reads TGTGCCAGCAGCCAATCGACAGGGACAAACACTGAAGCTTTCTTT. This codes for CASSQSTGTNTEAFF.

The V call is TRBV2, the J call TRBJ2-7; 9 positions agree with TRBD1. CDR1 is SNHLY and CDR2 is FYNNEI in the germline V gene. Losses at the gene ends were 7 bases for V and 4 bases for J; bases not matched to a gene: 11. The CDR3 is 15 amino acids. CDR3 sequence: CASMEETGTGYEQYF. In DNA form, the CDR3 reads TGTGCCAGCATGGAGGAAACCGGGACAGGGTACGAGCAGTACTTC.

This sequence joins TRBV5-1 and TRBJ1-5; no clear D. Germline CDR1 and CDR2: SGHRS and YFSETQ. V dropped 2 bases and J dropped 7 bases, with 10 bases sitting between them. CDR3 length: 13 residues. CDR3 sequence (DNA): TGCGCCAGCAGCTTAGAAGGCGGACAGCCCCAGCATTTT. Its protein is CASSLEGGQPQHF.

The chain links TRBV10-2 to TRBJ2-6; TRBD1 matches 10 bases. Germline V CDR1 and CDR2: WSHSY, SAAADI. The trim removed 0 bases at V and 1 base at J, leaving 15 bases unmatched. The CDR3 consists of 22 residues. The CDR3 loop is CASSESTPAEGTGDSGANVLTF. The CDR3 DNA reads TGCGCCAGCAGTGAGTCGACTCCAGCGGAAGGGACAGGGGATTCTGGGGCCAACGTCCTGACTTTC.

The chain employs TRBV7-2 and TRBJ1-1, with D hard to call. The CDR3 is 13 amino acids. The V end was cut by 3 bases, the J end by 1 base, with 6 bases between. Germline V gene lookup returns CDR1 SGHTA and CDR2 FQGNSA. The CDR3 DNA reads as TGTGCCAGCAGCTTTGGCGGGAACACTGAAGCTTTCTTT. Encoded protein: CASSFGGNTEAFF. The variable domain in full, with the rest retrieved from reference TRBV7-2 and TRBJ1-1, is GAGVSQSPSNKVTEKGKDVELRCDPISGHTALYWYRQSLGQGLEFLIYFQGNSAPDKSGLPSDRFSAERTGGSVSTLTIQRTQQEDSAVYLCASSFGGNTEAFFGQGTRLTVV.

The chain links TRBV2 to TRBJ2-3; D is perhaps TRBD2 (6 bases). V lost 3 bases, J lost 1 base, and 8 bases lay in between. Germline V gene data show CDR1 as SNHLY and CDR2 as FYNNEI. This CDR3 is built from 14 residues. CDR3 region: CASSDSGGTDTQYF. As DNA, the CDR3 is TGTGCCAGCAGTGATTCGGGGGGCACAGATACGCAGTATTTT.

The J gene is TRBJ1-1, the V gene TRBV5-1, with D perhaps matching TRBD1 (6 bases). This CDR3 contains 14 residues. Germline lookup yields CDR1 SGHRS and CDR2 YFSETQ. The V and J ends lost 3 bases and 10 bases respectively, with 19 bases between them. CDR3 sequence (DNA): TGCGCCAGCAGCTGGGATGGACAGCCTGGGCGAGCTTTCTTT. It is translated as CASSWDGQPGRAFF. Full variable domain (outside the CDR3, taken from reference TRBV5-1 and TRBJ1-1): KAGVTQTPRYLIKTRGQQVTLSCSPISGHRSVSWYQQTPGQGLQFLFEYFSETQRNKGNFPGRFSGRQFSNSRSEMNVSTLELGDSALYLCASSWDGQPGRAFFGQGTRLTVV.

The chain has TRBV4-1 and TRBJ1-5, with 7 positions matching TRBD1. There are 17 residues in the CDR3. V was clipped by 1 base and J by 0 bases; unmatched bases: 6. Germline CDR1 and CDR2: MGHRA and YSYEKL. The CDR3 loop reads CASSQVGTAYSNQPQHF. CDR3 DNA sequence: TGCGCCAGCAGCCAAGTCGGGACAGCATATAGCAATCAGCCCCAGCATTTT.

The V call is TRBV5-1, the J call TRBJ2-1; TRBD2 aligns across 16 bases. V trimming: 4 bases; J trimming: 10 bases; junction bases outside the gene matches: 17. This CDR3 region has 19 residues. In germline, CDR1 is SGHRS, CDR2 YFSETQ. CDR3 sequence: CASSPTSGTSGGVFWEQFF. The CDR3, as DNA: TGCGCCAGCAGCCCGACCTCCGGGACTAGCGGGGGGGTTTTCTGGGAGCAGTTCTTC.

The chain has TRBV19 and TRBJ1-4; D is perhaps TRBD1 (5 bases). V was clipped by 3 bases and J by 0 bases, with 8 bases between them. The CDR3 is 15 amino acids. Looked up from germline, CDR1 is LNHDA and CDR2 is SQIVND (reference sequence). CDR3 loop: CASSITGTTNEKLFF. CDR3 in DNA: TGTGCCAGTAGTATCACAGGTACAACTAATGAAAAACTGTTTTTT. Full variable domain (rest looked up from reference TRBV19 and TRBJ1-4): DGGITQSPKYLFRKEGQNVTLSCEQNLNHDAMYWYRQDPGQGLRLIYYSQIVNDFQKGDIAEGYSVSREKKESFPLTVTSAQKNPTAFYLCASSITGTTNEKLFFGSGTQLSVL.

The V call is TRBV19, the J call TRBJ2-5; TRBD2 might be the D (6 bases). Trimming left V 1 base short and J 5 bases short, with 14 bases between. Germline V gene sequence: CDR1 LNHDA, CDR2 SQIVND (reference sequence). The CDR3 totals 15 residues. CDR3 sequence: CASSIVTLGRETQYF. The CDR3 DNA follows: TGTGCCAGTAGTATAGTCACCCTTGGGAGGGAGACCCAGTACTTC.

In DNA form, the CDR3 reads TGTGCCAGCAGCCCCCAGGGGGCTATCTCCTACGAGCAGTACTTC. Translation: CASSPQGAISYEQYF. V gene TRBV3-1 (or the pseudogene TRBV3-2) combines with J gene TRBJ2-7; 8 bases agree with TRBD1. Germline CDR1 LGHDT, CDR2 YNNKEL (reference sequence). Trimming took 4 bases from V and 0 from J; bases not matched to a gene: 5. This CDR3 contains 15 residues.

The rearrangement uses TRBV5-4 and TRBJ1-4; D gene unclear. Germline V gene lookup returns CDR1 SGHNT and CDR2 YYREEE (reference sequence). CDR3 length: 15 amino acids. V gave up 4 bases and J gave up 3 bases, with 13 bases separating them. The CDR3 spells CASSPGRLPNEKLFF. The CDR3 region has the DNA TGTGCCAGCAGCCCCGGGAGGCTCCCTAATGAAAAACTGTTTTTT. The variable domain in full, with the rest retrieved from reference TRBV5-4 and TRBJ1-4, is ETGVTQSPTHLIKTRGQQVTLRCSSQSGHNTVSWYQQALGQGPQFIFQYYREEENGRGNFPPRFSGLQFPNYSSELNVNALELDDSALYLCASSPGRLPNEKLFFGSGTQLSVL.

The genes are TRBV4-3 and TRBJ1-2; 9 bases match TRBD1. The CDR3 sequence is 14 residues long. The germline V gene has CDR1 LGHNA and CDR2 YSLEER. V gave up 4 bases and J gave up 2 bases; unmatched junction bases: 2. The CDR3 here is CASSRGQGNYGYTF. The CDR3 DNA follows: TGCGCCAGCAGCCGCGGACAGGGGAACTATGGCTACACCTTC.

This chain connects TRBV6-5 to TRBJ2-7; D gene ambiguous. The V end was cut by 6 bases, the J end by 4 bases, with 13 bases between. Germline loops: CDR1 MNHEY, CDR2 SVGAGI. The CDR3 runs 13 residues. The chain's CDR3 is CASRPATSYEQYF. DNA of the CDR3: TGTGCCAGCAGACCGGCGACAAGTTACGAGCAGTACTTC.

V gene TRBV11-2 combines with J gene TRBJ2-7; the D gene is possibly TRBD2 (6 bases). CDR1 and CDR2 (germline): SGHAT, FQNNGV. The length of the CDR3 is 17 residues. V was trimmed by 0 bases and J by 4 bases, leaving 19 bases between them. The CDR3 spells CASSLDRGTPAGYEQYF. CDR3 DNA: TGTGCCAGCAGCTTAGATCGCGGGACCCCTGCGGGATACGAGCAGTACTTC.

This clone has a single count. The chain is built from TRBV27 and TRBJ1-6; 7 nucleotides line up with TRBD1. V trimming: 2 bases; J trimming: 9 bases; junction bases outside the gene matches: 4. The CDR3 contains 14 residues. Germline assignment: CDR1 MNHEY and CDR2 SMNVEV (reference sequence). The CDR3 DNA reads TGTGCCAGCAGTTTAAGAGGGGGCTCTTCACCCCTCCACTTT. Translating it yields CASSLRGGSSPLHF.